A selection of T cell receptor beta chains follows, all from one sample in a study of blood T cell repertoires in COVID-19. Sequenced by immunoSEQ multiplex PCR; TCRdb stores in-frame clones only, minus some. The data contain 95,000 to 100,000 clones, 75% to 90% of them singletons. Sequencing was performed on peripheral blood. The receptors derive from a woman in her 70s with active or convalescent COVID-19. The CDR3 runs from the conserved cysteine through the conserved F or W. Each record gives: CDR3 length, V gene, clone size, D gene, J gene, CDR3 DNA, CDR3 protein. A D gene is named only where the DNA matches it firmly. Not all rows give a size; the values are once, few, many and, for expanded clones, a class.

len: 14; v_gene: TRBV11-3; abundance: once; d_gene: TRBD2; j_gene: TRBJ2-7; CDR3nt: TGTGCCAGCAGCTTCACGCGGGGGGCCTACGAGCAGTACTTC; CDR3aa: CASSFTRGAYEQYF
len: 13; v_gene: TRBV2; abundance: -; d_gene: -; j_gene: TRBJ2-1; CDR3nt: TGTGCCAGCAGCGAAACCCGGGAGAATGAGCAGTTCTTC; CDR3aa: CASSETRENEQFF
len: 11; v_gene: TRBV29-1; abundance: -; d_gene: -; j_gene: TRBJ1-2; CDR3nt: TGCAGCGTTGCATCGAGCTATGGCTACACCTTC; CDR3aa: CSVASSYGYTF
len: 15; v_gene: TRBV5-1; abundance: -; d_gene: TRBD2; j_gene: TRBJ2-1; CDR3nt: TGCGCCAGCAGCTTGGTACCGGGAGCGGGAAATGAGCAGTTCTTC; CDR3aa: CASSLVPGAGNEQFF
len: 14; v_gene: TRBV5-1; abundance: -; d_gene: -; j_gene: TRBJ1-6; CDR3nt: TGCGCCAGCAGCTTGTGGGCAGATAATTCACCCCTCCACTTT; CDR3aa: CASSLWADNSPLHF
len: 11; v_gene: TRBV20-1; abundance: -; d_gene: -; j_gene: TRBJ2-1; CDR3nt: TGCAGTGCTATCGTCATGGAGGAGCAGTTCTTC; CDR3aa: CSAIVMEEQFF
len: 12; v_gene: TRBV28; abundance: few; d_gene: -; j_gene: TRBJ1-3; CDR3nt: TGTGCCAGCAGTTTAGACAGAAACACCATATATTTT; CDR3aa: CASSLDRNTIYF
len: 13; v_gene: TRBV30; abundance: -; d_gene: TRBD1; j_gene: TRBJ1-2; CDR3nt: TGTGCCTGGAGCGTTTCGAGGGGGCAGGGCTACACCTTC; CDR3aa: CAWSVSRGQGYTF
len: 13; v_gene: TRBV9; abundance: -; d_gene: TRBD1; j_gene: TRBJ1-2; CDR3nt: TGTGCCAGCAGCGTCACAGGGGGGCTTGGCTACACCTTC; CDR3aa: CASSVTGGLGYTF
len: 16; v_gene: TRBV9; abundance: -; d_gene: TRBD1; j_gene: TRBJ1-1; CDR3nt: TGTGCCAGCAGCATAACCCCGACAGGGTTGGGCACTGAAGCTTTCTTT; CDR3aa: CASSITPTGLGTEAFF
len: 13; v_gene: TRBV6-2/TRBV6-3; abundance: -; d_gene: -; j_gene: TRBJ1-4; CDR3nt: TGTGCCAGCAGTCGACTAGAGCAAGAAAAACTGTTTTTT; CDR3aa: CASSRLEQEKLFF
len: 14; v_gene: TRBV9; abundance: -; d_gene: -; j_gene: TRBJ2-7; CDR3nt: TGTGCCAGCAGCGTCCAGGCCGCATCCTACGAGCAGTACTTC; CDR3aa: CASSVQAASYEQYF
len: 14; v_gene: TRBV6-2/TRBV6-3; abundance: -; d_gene: -; j_gene: TRBJ1-1; CDR3nt: TGTGCCAGCAGTTACCTGGCGGAGAACACTGAAGCTTTCTTT; CDR3aa: CASSYLAENTEAFF
len: 14; v_gene: TRBV5-5; abundance: -; d_gene: -; j_gene: TRBJ1-3; CDR3nt: TGTGCCAGCAGCTTGTGGGGGGTTGAAAACACCATATATTTT; CDR3aa: CASSLWGVENTIYF
len: 16; v_gene: TRBV5-1; abundance: -; d_gene: -; j_gene: TRBJ2-2; CDR3nt: TGCGCCAGCAGCTTGAACAGCAAACCAGGGGCCGGGGAGCTGTTTTTT; CDR3aa: CASSLNSKPGAGELFF
len: 13; v_gene: TRBV12-3/TRBV12-4; abundance: -; d_gene: TRBD2; j_gene: TRBJ2-1; CDR3nt: TGTGCCAGCAGTTTGGGACTACACAATGAGCAGTTCTTC; CDR3aa: CASSLGLHNEQFF
len: 14; v_gene: TRBV15; abundance: -; d_gene: -; j_gene: TRBJ2-5; CDR3nt: TGTGCCACCAGCAGAGATATATTTCAGGGGACCCAGTACTTC; CDR3aa: CATSRDIFQGTQYF
len: 16; v_gene: TRBV16; abundance: -; d_gene: -; j_gene: TRBJ1-1; CDR3nt: TGTGCCAGCAGCCAAGAGGCAGCCGGATACCATACTGAAGCTTTCTTT; CDR3aa: CASSQEAAGYHTEAFF
len: 14; v_gene: TRBV3-1/TRBV3-2; abundance: -; d_gene: -; j_gene: TRBJ1-1; CDR3nt: TGTGCCAGCAGCCCCAGAGATGCGGGTACTGAAGCTTTCTTT; CDR3aa: CASSPRDAGTEAFF
len: 12; v_gene: TRBV19; abundance: -; d_gene: -; j_gene: TRBJ1-5; CDR3nt: TGTGCCACCCAAACAGGGTCGCAGCCCCAGCATTTT; CDR3aa: CATQTGSQPQHF
len: 12; v_gene: TRBV28; abundance: -; d_gene: -; j_gene: TRBJ1-4; CDR3nt: TGTGCCAGCACCTCAGGGGTTGAAAAACTGTTTTTT; CDR3aa: CASTSGVEKLFF
len: 15; v_gene: TRBV5-4; abundance: -; d_gene: TRBD2; j_gene: TRBJ2-4; CDR3nt: TGTGCCAGCAGCTCCGGGGGGGCCGGCGAAAACATTCAGTACTTC; CDR3aa: CASSSGGAGENIQYF
len: 15; v_gene: TRBV2; abundance: -; d_gene: -; j_gene: TRBJ1-6; CDR3nt: TGTGCCAGCAGTCTCACGCAGGAACCAAATTCACCCCTCCACTTT; CDR3aa: CASSLTQEPNSPLHF
len: 15; v_gene: TRBV18; abundance: -; d_gene: -; j_gene: TRBJ2-6; CDR3nt: TGTGCCAGCTCACCAGAGGCCTCTGGGGCCAACGTCCTGACTTTC; CDR3aa: CASSPEASGANVLTF
len: 16; v_gene: TRBV7-9; abundance: -; d_gene: TRBD1; j_gene: TRBJ1-2; CDR3nt: TGTGCCAGCAGCTTAGCGCAGGGACAGGTAATCTATGGCTACACCTTC; CDR3aa: CASSLAQGQVIYGYTF
len: 15; v_gene: TRBV6-2/TRBV6-3; abundance: -; d_gene: -; j_gene: TRBJ2-1; CDR3nt: TGTGCCAGCAGTTACCCCGTTTTTGTGGCCAATGAGCAGTTCTTC; CDR3aa: CASSYPVFVANEQFF
len: 13; v_gene: TRBV4-3; abundance: -; d_gene: -; j_gene: TRBJ2-7; CDR3nt: TGCGCCAGCAGCCAAGACGCGGGGTACGTGCAGTACTTC; CDR3aa: CASSQDAGYVQYF
len: 15; v_gene: TRBV11-2; abundance: few; d_gene: -; j_gene: TRBJ2-7; CDR3nt: TGTGCCAGCAGCTTATCATCCGACAGAGGCTACGAGCAGTACTTC; CDR3aa: CASSLSSDRGYEQYF
len: 18; v_gene: TRBV4-2; abundance: -; d_gene: TRBD2; j_gene: TRBJ2-2; CDR3nt: TGTGCCAGCAGCCAAGTGTCGATTAGCGGGAGGGCCAACGGGGAGCTGTTTTTT; CDR3aa: CASSQVSISGRANGELFF
len: 15; v_gene: TRBV6-5; abundance: -; d_gene: -; j_gene: TRBJ2-5; CDR3nt: TGTGCCAGCAGCACCGGGACACCCTTTGAAGAGACCCAGTACTTC; CDR3aa: CASSTGTPFEETQYF
len: 13; v_gene: TRBV28; abundance: -; d_gene: TRBD1; j_gene: TRBJ1-3; CDR3nt: TGTGCCAGCAGTTTAGTTGGAGGACAGGGGGTATATTTT; CDR3aa: CASSLVGGQGVYF
len: 17; v_gene: TRBV11-2; abundance: -; d_gene: TRBD2; j_gene: TRBJ2-3; CDR3nt: TGTGCCAGCAGCCTAACCGGAGGACTAGCGGTGATGGATACGCAGTATTTT; CDR3aa: CASSLTGGLAVMDTQYF
len: 15; v_gene: TRBV5-1; abundance: -; d_gene: -; j_gene: TRBJ1-3; CDR3nt: TGCGCCAGCAGCTTGGCTCCCGGGGTTGGAAACACCATATATTTT; CDR3aa: CASSLAPGVGNTIYF
len: 17; v_gene: TRBV9; abundance: -; d_gene: TRBD2; j_gene: TRBJ2-3; CDR3nt: TGTGCCAGCAGCGTAGGGCGGGGGGGCTCTTTACCAGATACGCAGTATTTT; CDR3aa: CASSVGRGGSLPDTQYF
len: 13; v_gene: TRBV19; abundance: -; d_gene: -; j_gene: TRBJ1-2; CDR3nt: TGTGCCAGTAGTCCGGACAGCCTGTGGGGCTACACCTTC; CDR3aa: CASSPDSLWGYTF
len: 15; v_gene: TRBV5-1; abundance: -; d_gene: -; j_gene: TRBJ2-3; CDR3nt: TGCGCCAGCAGCTTGGCCGGGGGGCGGACAGATACGCAGTATTTT; CDR3aa: CASSLAGGRTDTQYF
len: 14; v_gene: TRBV2; abundance: -; d_gene: -; j_gene: TRBJ1-2; CDR3nt: TGTGCCAGCACCCCGCAGAGAGGGTATGATGGCTACACCTTC; CDR3aa: CASTPQRGYDGYTF